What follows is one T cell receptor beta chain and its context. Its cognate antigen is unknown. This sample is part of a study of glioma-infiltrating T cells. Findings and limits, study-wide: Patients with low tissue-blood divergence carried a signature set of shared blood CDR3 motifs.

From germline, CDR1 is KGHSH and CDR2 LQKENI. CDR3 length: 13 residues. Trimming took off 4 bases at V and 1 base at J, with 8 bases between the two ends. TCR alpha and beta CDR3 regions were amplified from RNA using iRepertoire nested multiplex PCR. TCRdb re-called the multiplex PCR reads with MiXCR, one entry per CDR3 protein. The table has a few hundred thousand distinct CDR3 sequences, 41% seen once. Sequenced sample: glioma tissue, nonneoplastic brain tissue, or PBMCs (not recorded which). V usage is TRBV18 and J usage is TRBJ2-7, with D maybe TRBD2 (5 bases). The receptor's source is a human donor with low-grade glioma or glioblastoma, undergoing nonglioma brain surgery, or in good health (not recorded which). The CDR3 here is CASSQTTSYEQYF. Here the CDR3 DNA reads TGTGCCAGCTCACAGACTACTTCCTACGAGCAGTACTTC.